The 20 T cell receptor beta chains below all came from one sample that was sequenced in a study of T cells in Graves' hyperthyroidism and ophthalmopathy. Amplification of TCR beta CDR3 regions used RNA as the template. First-round RT-PCR with HTBI primers amplified the TCR CDR3 region. TCRdb used MiXCR to reprocess the multiplex PCR reads, holding one entry per CDR3 protein. This repertoire shows hundreds of thousands of distinct CDR3 sequences, about a fifth found once; its top ten account for 34%. Sequencing was done on a sample of blood. The receptors stem from a man aged 25-40 years with Graves' ophthalmopathy.

The V call is TRBV30, the J call TRBJ2-3; TRBD2 is a possible D gene (7 bases). The CDR3 runs to 14 residues. V was pared by 2 bases and J by 1 base, with 10 bases between. Germline values: CDR1 GTSNPN, CDR2 SVGIG (reference sequence). CDR3 sequence (DNA): TGTGCCTGGAGTTGGGGGGGCGGCACAGATACGCAGTATTTT. This encodes CAWSWGGGTDTQYF.

This clonotype was picked up a small number of times. J is TRBJ1-1 and V is TRBV11-3; 11 positions match TRBD1. In germline, CDR1 is SGHNT, CDR2 YENEEA. V shed 1 base and J 8 bases; nucleotides not matched to a gene: 12. The CDR3 loop spans 17 amino acids. CDR3 bases: TGTGCCAGCAGCTTAGTTGGCAGTGGACAGGGGGCAGCCGAAGCTTTCTTT. Encoded protein: CASSLVGSGQGAAEAFF.

The rearrangement joins TRBV6-2 or TRBV6-3 to TRBJ2-1, with 10 positions matching TRBD2. CDR3 length equals 16 residues. Germline CDR1 is MNHEY and CDR2 is SVGEGT. The J segment lost 1 base and the V segment lost 5 bases, leaving 5 bases of the junction unmatched. CDR3 loop: CASSPLTSGSYNEQFF. The DNA of the CDR3 is TGTGCCAGCAGTCCATTGACTAGCGGGTCCTACAATGAGCAGTTCTTC.

This clonotype was observed many times. This chain joins TRBV2 and TRBJ1-1, with unresolved D. The CDR3 is 13 amino acids. Between the trimmed V and J ends, which lost 6 bases and 4 bases, there was a span of 12 bases. Germline V CDR1 and CDR2: SNHLY, FYNNEI. This CDR3 is CASRDPMSTEAFF. The CDR3 DNA is TGTGCCAGCAGGGACCCGATGAGCACTGAAGCTTTCTTT.

This clonotype came up many times. V usage is TRBV28 and J usage is TRBJ2-5; TRBD1 matches at 10 bases. The CDR3 is made up of 16 amino acids. V shed 2 bases, J shed 1 base, and the junction held 4 bases outside the gene matches. Germline V lookup: CDR1 MDHEN, CDR2 SYDVKM. The chain's CDR3 is CASSLNDRGPQETQYF. In DNA, the CDR3 is TGTGCCAGCAGTTTAAATGACAGGGGGCCCCAAGAGACCCAGTACTTC.

This chain joins TRBV5-6 and TRBJ2-4; D possibly corresponds to TRBD1 (7 bases). This CDR3 has 16 residues. V lost 5 bases, J lost 3 bases, and 18 bases lay in between. Germline V lookup: CDR1 SGHDT, CDR2 YYEEEE. The CDR3, as DNA: TGTGCCAGCAGTTTAGACAGGGAGGTGGGCAAAAACATTCAGTACTTC. It yields the protein CASSLDREVGKNIQYF.

This clonotype was detected many times. The chain combines TRBV24-1 with TRBJ1-1; tentatively, D is TRBD1 (5 bases). Germline values: CDR1 KGHDR, CDR2 SFDVKD. V lost 6 bases and J lost 1, with 8 bases in between. This CDR3 has 13 residues. CDR3 loop: CATSPGPNTEAFF. Written as DNA, the CDR3 is TGTGCCACCAGTCCGGGGCCGAACACTGAAGCTTTCTTT.

This chain uses TRBV4-1 with TRBJ1-1; D gene uncertain. CDR1 is MGHRA, CDR2 YSYEKL, per germline. CDR3 length: 11 residues. The V gene lost 0 bases and the J gene lost 11 bases, with 7 bases spanning the gap. CDR3: CASSQDGKAFF. In nucleotides, the CDR3 is TGCGCCAGCAGCCAAGACGGGAAGGCTTTCTTT.

This clonotype was seen a few times. This chain joins TRBV28 and TRBJ2-7; the D gene is possibly TRBD2 (7 bases). The germline V and J ends were trimmed by 8 bases and 9 bases, with 26 bases remaining between them. The V gene's germline CDR1 is MDHEN and CDR2 SYDVKM. The CDR3 length is 15 residues. The DNA of the CDR3 is TGTGCCAGCCGCCGTGTGGGGGGCCTAGGGGGGGGGCAGTACTTC. Translating gives CASRRVGGLGGGQYF.

This clonotype was seen at least ten times. This chain uses TRBV11-2 with TRBJ2-7; TRBD1 aligns across 8 bases. The CDR3 has 16 amino acids. J was trimmed by 1 base and V by 4 bases; bases with no gene match: 9. Germline loops: CDR1 SGHAT, CDR2 FQNNGV. The CDR3 sequence is CASSYLRGRRSYEQYF. In nucleotides, the CDR3 is TGTGCCAGCAGCTATCTCAGGGGGCGTCGATCCTACGAGCAGTACTTC. The complete variable domain, with remaining parts taken from reference TRBV11-2 and TRBJ2-7, reads EAGVAQSPRYKIIEKRQSVAFWCNPISGHATLYWYQQILGQGPKLLIQFQNNGVVDDSQLPKDRFSAERLKGVDSTLKIQPAKLEDSAVYLCASSYLRGRRSYEQYFGPGTRLTVT.

Note on this clonotype: A junction boundary mismatches the germline segment, possibly from a read error. The chain is built from TRBV28 and TRBJ1-4; TRBD1 aligns across 9 bases. This CDR3 region has 14 residues. Germline V gene sequence: CDR1 MDHEN, CDR2 SYDVKM. CDR3 in amino acids: CANSKQGAFEKLFF. In nucleotides, the CDR3 is TGTGCCAACAGTAAACAGGGGGCGTTTGAAAAACTGTTTTTT.

This clonotype has more than one count but fewer than ten. The rearrangement links TRBV28 to TRBJ2-7; a weak D match, TRBD2 (5 bases). From germline, CDR1 is MDHEN and CDR2 SYDVKM. This CDR3 spans 14 amino acids. V lost 10 bases, J lost 1 base, and 17 bases lay in between. The CDR3 loop reads CATFGRGKSYEQYF. CDR3 nucleotides: TGTGCCACCTTCGGAAGAGGGAAATCCTACGAGCAGTACTTC.

J is TRBJ1-5 and V is TRBV6-2 or TRBV6-3, with 7 bases matching TRBD1. The CDR3 loop spans 17 amino acids. CDR1 MNHEY and CDR2 SVGEGT come from the germline V gene. V was pared by 2 bases and J by 1 base, with 8 bases of the junction left unmatched. CDR3: CASSYIGQAKSNQPQHF. DNA of the CDR3: TGTGCCAGCAGTTACATTGGACAGGCTAAAAGCAATCAGCCCCAGCATTTT.

This clonotype was detected many times. This sequence joins TRBV18 and TRBJ1-5, with D tentatively TRBD1 (6 bases). Trimming took 1 base from V and 5 from J, leaving 12 bases between them. The CDR3 spans 15 residues. Germline V gene lookup returns CDR1 KGHSH and CDR2 LQKENI. In DNA, the CDR3 is TGTGCCAGCTCACCACAGCAGGGGCAGGATCAGCCCCAGCATTTT. It translates to CASSPQQGQDQPQHF.

This clonotype was seen ten or more times. The V gene is TRBV12-3 or TRBV12-4, the J gene TRBJ1-4; D is unclear. The CDR3 covers 15 residues. Trimming pared 6 bases from V and 2 bases from J, leaving 13 bases between. CDR3 in DNA: TGTGCCAGCAGCCACTACCGTCGCACTAATGAAAAACTGTTTTTT. Protein product: CASSHYRRTNEKLFF.

This sequence joins TRBV4-1 and TRBJ2-3; D remains unclear. This CDR3 spans 15 amino acids. Trimming removed 2 bases at V and 4 bases at J, with 13 bases between. Germline V CDR1 and CDR2: MGHRA, YSYEKL. The CDR3 sequence: CASSQKEIVPDTQYF. The CDR3 nucleotides are TGCGCCAGCAGCCAAAAAGAAATTGTGCCAGATACGCAGTATTTT.

This clonotype was picked up a small number of times. This rearrangement joins TRBV15 to TRBJ2-1; 9 nucleotides align to TRBD1. Germline CDR1 and CDR2: LNHNV and YYDKDF (reference sequence). Germline trimming cut 4 bases from V and 4 bases from J; bases unmatched to any gene: 8. This CDR3 is 16 amino acids long. CDR3 sequence (DNA): TGTGCCACCAGCAAAGAACAGGGGGCCCGTTACAATGAGCAGTTCTTC. Amino acids: CATSKEQGARYNEQFF.

This clonotype appeared a few times. V and J are TRBV28 and TRBJ2-2; TRBD2 might be the D (5 bases). Trimming took off 1 base at V and 1 base at J, with 10 bases between the two ends. Germline lookup yields CDR1 MDHEN and CDR2 SYDVKM. CDR3 length: 16 residues. The CDR3 is CASSLLGSGNTGELFF. CDR3 coding DNA: TGTGCCAGCAGTTTATTGGGGAGCGGGAACACCGGGGAGCTGTTTTTT.

This clonotype was seen many times. The chain is built from TRBV7-8 and TRBJ1-6; maybe TRBD1 (6 bases). From germline, CDR1 is SGHVS and CDR2 FQNEAQ. V was shortened by 1 base and J by 9 bases, with 10 bases between the two germline ends. This CDR3 contains 14 residues. The CDR3 region is CASSLEGETSPLHF. The CDR3 region has the DNA TGTGCCAGCAGCTTAGAGGGGGAGACTTCACCCCTCCACTTT.

This clonotype was found many times. J is TRBJ2-1 and V is TRBV28, with D possibly called TRBD1 or TRBD2 (5 bases each). The ends were cut back, 4 bases at V and 8 bases at J, with 21 bases in the middle. Per germline, CDR1 MDHEN and CDR2 SYDVKM. This CDR3 is 16 amino acids long. The CDR3 loop is CASSSPGRTLTDEQFF. The CDR3 DNA reads TGTGCCAGCAGTTCCCCGGGACGGACCTTAACGGATGAGCAGTTCTTC.